The 24 T cell receptor beta chains presented below share a single source sample, sequenced in a study of blood T cell repertoires in COVID-19. Sequencing used immunoSEQ multiplex PCR; TCRdb keeps in-frame clones, though not all of them. This table has over 200,000 clones, about 85% appearing once. Sequences were obtained from PBMCs or T cells enriched from blood (not recorded which). Receptor source: a middle-aged man who had recovered from COVID-19.

This chain connects TRBV29-1 to TRBJ2-2, with TRBD2 matching 8 bases. The CDR3 consists of 16 residues. The germline CDR1 and CDR2 sequences are SQVTM and ANQGSEA. Trimming cost V 4 bases and J 1 base; bases outside gene matches: 8. The DNA of the CDR3 is TGCAGCGTTGGTTGGCTAGCGGGCGTGAACACCGGGGAGCTGTTTTTT. It translates to CSVGWLAGVNTGELFF.

The CDR3 DNA follows: TGTGCCAGCAGCTTATACCCGCTGACAGGACGGATCCCTGAAGCTTTCTTT. Translation: CASSLYPLTGRIPEAFF. This chain uses TRBV7-9 with TRBJ1-1, with D perhaps matching TRBD1 (6 bases). V was pared by 2 bases and J by 6 bases, with 22 bases between. There are 17 residues in the CDR3. Germline V gives CDR1 SEHNR, CDR2 FQNEAQ (reference sequence). The full variable domain, completed using reference TRBV7-9 and TRBJ1-1, is DTGVSQNPRHKITKRGQNVTFRCDPISEHNRLYWYRQTLGQGPEFLTYFQNEAQLEKSRLLSDRFSAERPKGSFSTLEIQRTEQGDSAMYLCASSLYPLTGRIPEAFFGQGTRLTVV.

This clone showed up just once. The CDR3 loop reads CASSKDSSGYYEQYF. Written as DNA, the CDR3 is TGTGCCAGCAGCAAGGACAGTTCGGGGTACTACGAGCAGTACTTC. The chain employs TRBV5-4 and TRBJ2-7, with D possibly TRBD1 on 6 matching bases. The germline V gene has CDR1 SGHNT and CDR2 YYREEE (reference sequence). The CDR3 runs to 15 residues. V dropped 4 bases and J dropped 3 bases, with 17 bases sitting between them.

V gene TRBV7-2 combines with J gene TRBJ2-7; D gene unclear. Looked up from germline, CDR1 is SGHTA and CDR2 is FQGNSA. The ends were cut back, 1 base at V and 4 bases at J, with 14 bases in the middle. The CDR3 covers 15 residues. CDR3 bases: TGTGCCAGCAGCTTAGGCGGAGCCTACAAGTACGAGCAGTACTTC. Amino acids: CASSLGGAYKYEQYF.

The V gene is TRBV30, the J gene TRBJ1-1; TRBD1 might be the D (6 bases). Trimming shortened V by 3 bases and J by 4 bases, and 12 bases separated the two germline ends. The CDR3 extends over 13 amino acids. The germline V gene has CDR1 GTSNPN and CDR2 SVGIG (reference sequence). CDR3 bases: TGTGCCTGGAGCGTTACAGGGTTCACTGAAGCTTTCTTT. Protein product: CAWSVTGFTEAFF.

This clone was recorded once. This sequence joins TRBV10-3 and TRBJ1-5; weak D call: TRBD1 (5 bases). V was shortened by 0 bases and J by 6 bases, with 12 bases between the two germline ends. Germline V gives CDR1 ENHRY, CDR2 SYGVKD. There are 15 residues in the CDR3. The CDR3 nucleotides are TGTGCCATCAGTGAGTCGCGGGGAAGGGGTCAGCCCCAGCATTTT. Amino acids: CAISESRGRGQPQHF.

V gene TRBV29-1 combines with J gene TRBJ2-7, with a tentative D call TRBD2 (6 bases). The germline V and J ends were trimmed by 8 bases and 3 bases, with 17 bases remaining between them. This CDR3 comprises 13 residues. Germline CDR1 reads SQVTM; CDR2 reads ANQGSEA. The CDR3: CSTGEEGGYEQYF. CDR3 bases: TGCAGCACGGGGGAGGAGGGAGGCTACGAGCAGTACTTC.

This sequence joins TRBV6-6 and TRBJ1-6; D perhaps matches TRBD1 (6 bases). V lost 2 bases to trimming and J lost 9 bases, with 14 bases between them. CDR1 and CDR2 from the germline V gene are MNHNY and SVGAGI (reference sequence). The CDR3 consists of 15 residues. The CDR3 loop is CASSYQRDNGSPLHF. The CDR3 DNA sequence: TGTGCCAGCAGTTACCAACGGGACAACGGTTCACCCCTCCACTTT.

V is TRBV16 and J is TRBJ2-7; tentatively, D is TRBD2 (5 bases). The CDR3 consists of 14 residues. The germline CDR1 and CDR2 sequences are KGHSY and FQNENV. V was clipped by 1 base and J by 4 bases, with 11 bases between them. DNA for the CDR3: TGTGCCAGCAGCCAATGGACGAGCGGATACGAGCAGTACTTC. Protein product: CASSQWTSGYEQYF.

The rearrangement joins TRBV30 to TRBJ2-7, with 7 bases that match TRBD1. The junction had 7 bases not matched to a gene; V was cut back by 1 base and J by 4 bases. Germline assignment: CDR1 GTSNPN and CDR2 SVGIG (reference sequence). There are 14 residues in the CDR3. The CDR3 DNA reads as TGTGCCTGGAGTGGTGGGACAGACAATTACGAGCAGTACTTC. Encoded protein: CAWSGGTDNYEQYF.

The chain joins TRBV27 to TRBJ2-5; D gene uncertain. This CDR3 region has 15 residues. Trimming stripped 7 bases from V and 2 bases from J, with 17 bases between. The germline CDR1 and CDR2 sequences are MNHEY and SMNVEV (reference sequence). The CDR3 bases are TGTGCCAGCAAGGCTCGAGGCAGACCACAAGAGACCCAGTACTTC. This codes for CASKARGRPQETQYF.

This clone was counted between two and nine times. This sequence joins TRBV14 and TRBJ2-1, with unresolved D. V lost 5 bases and J lost 7, with 15 bases in between. The germline V gene has CDR1 SGHDN and CDR2 FVKESK. The CDR3 contains 14 residues. Here the CDR3 DNA reads TGTGCCAGCAGCGGTTATCCGTCGGGTAATGAGCAGTTCTTC. It specifies CASSGYPSGNEQFF.

The chain carries TRBV2 and TRBJ1-1; unclear D gene. Deletions cut 4 bases from V and 1 base from J, with 7 bases between. The CDR3 length is 13 residues. CDR1 and CDR2 (germline): SNHLY, FYNNEI. The DNA of the CDR3 is TGTGCCAGCAGTGTACGGGGGAACACTGAAGCTTTCTTT. It yields the protein CASSVRGNTEAFF.

The gene calls are TRBV4-1 and TRBJ1-5, with TRBD1 as a possible D gene (6 bases). Germline CDR1 MGHRA, CDR2 YSYEKL. This CDR3 is 15 amino acids long. The V and J ends lost 4 bases and 3 bases respectively, with 13 bases between them. Written as DNA, the CDR3 is TGCGCCAGCAGCCGAGGGACACTGGACAATCAGCCCCAGCATTTT. This codes for CASSRGTLDNQPQHF.

The V call is TRBV5-5, the J call TRBJ2-7; D gene unclear. Trimming removed 4 bases from V and 5 bases from J, with 7 bases in between. Germline loops: CDR1 SGHKS, CDR2 YYEKEE (reference sequence). This CDR3 is built from 11 residues. The CDR3 nucleotides are TGTGCCAGCAGCCACCGGGACGAGCAGTACTTC. This translates into CASSHRDEQYF.

This clone has a single count. The chain employs TRBV4-3 and TRBJ1-4; D remains unclear. The germline V gene encodes CDR1 LGHNA and CDR2 YSLEER. The CDR3 contains 14 residues. The V and J ends lost 2 bases and 12 bases respectively, with 16 bases between them. Written as DNA, the CDR3 is TGCGCCAGCAGCCAAAGCAGGCAGGTCGGTCAACTGTTTTTT. This encodes CASSQSRQVGQLFF.

By its share, this clone is medium-sized. Other DNA sequences in this specimen translate into the identical CDR3. The V call is TRBV6-1, the J call TRBJ2-1; 13 bases line up with TRBD2. The V gene's germline CDR1 is MNHNS and CDR2 SASEGT. The CDR3 has 15 amino acids. V shed 1 base, J shed 6 bases, and the junction held 0 bases outside the gene matches. This chain's CDR3 is CASSEGTSGSNEQFF. The CDR3 DNA reads TGTGCCAGCAGTGAAGGGACTAGCGGGAGCAATGAGCAGTTCTTC.

The chain couples TRBV18 to TRBJ1-3, with 7 nucleotides matching TRBD1. This CDR3 spans 16 amino acids. The V and J ends lost 4 bases and 1 base, in that order; junction bases with no gene match: 7. The V gene's germline CDR1 is KGHSH and CDR2 LQKENI. The CDR3 spells CASSQSDRVSGNTIYF. The DNA for the CDR3 is TGTGCCAGCTCACAATCCGACAGGGTATCTGGAAACACCATATATTTT.

This clone was picked up one time. The chain combines TRBV15 with TRBJ2-5, with TRBD2 matching over 10 bases. CDR1 is LNHNV, CDR2 YYDKDF, per germline (reference sequence). V was pared by 1 base and J by 5 bases, with 4 bases of the junction left unmatched. The CDR3 consists of 15 residues. The CDR3 sequence is CATSRGGSGRETQYF. The CDR3 DNA sequence: TGTGCCACCAGCAGAGGTGGTAGCGGGAGGGAGACCCAGTACTTC.

The table lists this clone with a few counts. Other DNA sequences of this sample code for an identical CDR3. This rearrangement joins TRBV12-3 or TRBV12-4 to TRBJ1-1; D not resolved. Trimming removed 6 bases at V and 0 bases at J, with 8 bases between. The CDR3 has 13 residues. In DNA, the CDR3 is TGTGCCAGCAGCAGGACTGTGAACACTGAAGCTTTCTTT. Translation: CASSRTVNTEAFF.

V and J are TRBV10-2 and TRBJ2-1; 7 positions agree with TRBD2. The CDR3 contains 14 residues. V lost 8 bases, J lost 10 bases, and 14 bases stayed unmatched. Germline CDR1 WSHSY, CDR2 SAAADI. The CDR3 here is CASSWTRPIEEQFF. CDR3 sequence (DNA): TGCGCCAGCTCTTGGACTAGACCCATTGAAGAGCAGTTCTTC.

This sequence joins TRBV9 and TRBJ2-5; a possible D gene is TRBD2 (6 bases). Deletions cut 1 base from V and 7 bases from J, with 20 bases between. This CDR3 region has 16 residues. Germline assignment: CDR1 SGDLS and CDR2 YYNGEE. CDR3 DNA sequence: TGTGCCAGCAGCGTACGGCCTTCCGGGGGAAAAGGGACCCAGTACTTC. Translating gives CASSVRPSGGKGTQYF.

This sequence joins TRBV10-3 and TRBJ2-3; 9 nucleotides align to TRBD1. The CDR3 runs to 15 residues. The germline gives CDR1 ENHRY, CDR2 SYGVKD. The V segment lost 3 bases and the J segment 5 bases; nucleotides outside the gene matches: 6. As DNA, the CDR3 is TGTGCCATCAGTGAAACCGGGACAGGGTTAGATACGCAGTATTTT. Translation gives CAISETGTGLDTQYF.

This CDR3 reads CASTATGKGTEAFF. The CDR3 nucleotides are TGTGCCAGCACCGCGACGGGGAAGGGCACTGAAGCTTTCTTT. The chain has TRBV7-9 and TRBJ1-1; D not certain. Germline V lookup: CDR1 SEHNR, CDR2 FQNEAQ (reference sequence). Trimming removed 7 bases from V and 4 bases from J, with 16 bases in between. CDR3 length: 14 amino acids.